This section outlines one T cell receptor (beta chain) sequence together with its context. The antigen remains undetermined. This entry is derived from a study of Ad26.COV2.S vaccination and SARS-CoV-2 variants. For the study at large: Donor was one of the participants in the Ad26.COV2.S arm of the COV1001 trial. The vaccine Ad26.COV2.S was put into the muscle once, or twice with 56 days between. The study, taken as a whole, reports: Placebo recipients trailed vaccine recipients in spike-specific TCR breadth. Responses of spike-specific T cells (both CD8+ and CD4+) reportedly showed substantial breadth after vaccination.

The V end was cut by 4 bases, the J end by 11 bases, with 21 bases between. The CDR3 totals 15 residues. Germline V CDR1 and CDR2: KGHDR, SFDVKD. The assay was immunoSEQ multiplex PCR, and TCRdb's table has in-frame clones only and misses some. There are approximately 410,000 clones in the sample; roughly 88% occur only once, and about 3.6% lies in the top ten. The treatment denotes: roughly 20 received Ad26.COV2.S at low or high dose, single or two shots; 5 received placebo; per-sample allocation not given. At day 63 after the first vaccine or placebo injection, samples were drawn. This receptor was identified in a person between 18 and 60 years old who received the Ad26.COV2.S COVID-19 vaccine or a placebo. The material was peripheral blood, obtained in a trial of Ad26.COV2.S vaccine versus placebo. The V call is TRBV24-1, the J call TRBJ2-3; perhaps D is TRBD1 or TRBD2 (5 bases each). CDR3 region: CATSEVRRGFMVQYF. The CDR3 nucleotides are TGTGCCACCAGTGAAGTTCGTCGGGGCTTCATGGTGCAGTATTTT.